The 28 T cell receptor beta chains reported below all come from one sample, sequenced in a study of long-term antiretroviral therapy in people with HIV. Runs used v3.0 of the immunoSEQ assay and were done at survey level. The assay was immunoSEQ multiplex PCR, and TCRdb's table has in-frame clones only and misses some. The sample yields 20,000 to 25,000 clones, roughly 80% seen once. The sequencing here drew on unsorted PBMCs, taken 0.2 years after starting antiretroviral therapy. These TCRs come from a woman aged 25-40 years with HIV.

The chain is built from TRBV27 and TRBJ2-7; TRBD1 is a possible D gene (5 bases). This CDR3 region has 17 residues. V lost 4 bases to trimming and J lost 2 bases, with 21 bases between them. Germline assignment: CDR1 MNHEY and CDR2 SMNVEV (reference sequence). The CDR3 coding sequence is TGTGCCAGCAGTTCACTGGTGACAGCACCGACCGCCTACGAGCAGTACGTC. Translated: CASSSLVTAPTAYEQYV.

V usage is TRBV21-1 and J usage is TRBJ1-4; the table gives TRBD1 as D, unverified against the DNA. TRBV21-1 is designated a pseudogene. CDR3 length: 14 amino acids. CDR3 DNA sequence: TGTGCCAGCAGCAAAGGCTGGCCTCCTGAAAAACTGTTTTTT. This encodes CASSKGWPPEKLFF.

The rearrangement links TRBV29-1 to TRBJ2-5; no reliable D call. CDR3 size: 14 residues. Per the germline V gene, CDR1 is SQVTM and CDR2 is ANQGSEA. The V end lost 0 bases, the J end lost 2 bases, and 10 bases lay between the germline ends. CDR3: CSVEEFGLQETQYF. The DNA for the CDR3 is TGCAGCGTTGAAGAGTTCGGGCTGCAAGAGACCCAGTACTTC.

The chain has TRBV19 and TRBJ1-6; the D gene is possibly TRBD1 (5 bases). The germline CDR1 and CDR2 sequences are LNHDA and SQIVND (reference sequence). CDR3 size: 15 residues. Deletions cut 3 bases from V and 6 bases from J, with 12 bases between. CDR3 in DNA: TGTGCCAGTAGTATTGGGGGACCCTTTAATTCACCCCTCCACTTT. It specifies CASSIGGPFNSPLHF.

The chain uses TRBV7-9 and TRBJ1-5, with 7 bases that match TRBD1. With V trimmed by 8 bases and J by 8 bases, 6 bases remained unmatched. The length of the CDR3 is 12 residues. Germline loops: CDR1 SEHNR, CDR2 FQNEAQ (reference sequence). The CDR3 sequence: CASGTEIEPQHF. CDR3 coding DNA: TGTGCCAGCGGGACAGAGATCGAGCCCCAGCATTTT.

J is TRBJ2-1 and V is TRBV6-7, with TRBD2 identical over 11 bases. TRBV6-7 is given ORF status, its function remaining uncertain. This CDR3 has 20 residues. J gave up 0 bases and V 6 bases, and 16 bases lay outside the gene matches. CDR3 sequence reads: CASSYHTPTSGAYSYNEQFF. The CDR3 coding sequence is TGTGCCAGCAGCTACCATACCCCGACTAGCGGGGCATACTCCTACAATGAGCAGTTCTTC.

This rearrangement joins TRBV2 to TRBJ2-2, with D possibly TRBD1 on 5 matching bases. This CDR3 comprises 16 residues. V gave up 4 bases and J gave up 1 base, with 13 bases separating them. Germline values: CDR1 SNHLY, CDR2 FYNNEI. In DNA, the CDR3 is TGTGCCAGCAGTGTTCGGTCCCAGGGGAACACCGGGGAGCTGTTTTTT. It codes for CASSVRSQGNTGELFF.

A remark on this clone: Other DNA sequences of this sample code for an identical CDR3. This chain joins TRBV11-2 and TRBJ1-1, with D maybe TRBD1 (5 bases). The CDR3 covers 13 residues. Trimming stripped 3 bases from V and 1 base from J, with 6 bases between. Germline loops: CDR1 SGHAT, CDR2 FQNNGV. For the CDR3, the DNA is TGTGCCAGCAGCTTTGGGGGGAACACTGAAGCTTTCTTT. This codes for CASSFGGNTEAFF.

CDR3 coding DNA: TGTGCCTGGAGCGGAGTCGGGGAAAAACTGTTTTTT. Protein sequence: CAWSGVGEKLFF. V and J are TRBV30 and TRBJ1-4; no clear D gene. The ends were cut back, 3 bases at V and 8 bases at J, with 10 bases in the middle. Germline CDR1 and CDR2: GTSNPN and SVGIG (reference sequence). This CDR3 is built from 12 residues.

The chain joins TRBV18 to TRBJ2-5; 7 bases are shared with TRBD1. The CDR3 runs 17 residues. CDR1 and CDR2 (germline): KGHSH, LQKENI. V lost 1 base to trimming and J lost 2 bases; unmatched junction nucleotides: 10. CDR3 sequence: CASSPLPGTAIQETQYF. CDR3 bases: TGTGCCAGCTCACCACTACCCGGGACAGCCATACAAGAGACCCAGTACTTC. The whole variable domain, remainder taken from reference TRBV18 and TRBJ2-5, is NAGVMQNPRHLVRRRGQEARLRCSPMKGHSHVYWYRQLPEEGLKFMVYLQKENIIDESGMPKERFSAEFPKEGPSILRIQQVVRGDSAAYFCASSPLPGTAIQETQYFGPGTRLLVL.

This clone came up a few times. The chain couples TRBV2 to TRBJ1-2, with a possible D match to TRBD1 (5 bases). The CDR3 sequence is 14 residues long. CDR1 is SNHLY, CDR2 FYNNEI, per germline. V gave up 1 base and J gave up 4 bases, with 10 bases separating them. The CDR3 DNA reads as TGTGCCAGCAGTGAAGAGGGGTTTGGCTATGGCTACACCTTC. Residues: CASSEEGFGYGYTF.

This chain links TRBV9 with TRBJ2-3, with TRBD2 matching 10 bases. Germline assignment: CDR1 SGDLS and CDR2 YYNGEE. This CDR3 spans 16 amino acids. J was trimmed by 6 bases and V by 1 base; bases with no gene match: 8. CDR3 DNA sequence: TGTGCCAGCAGCGTAATGCTAGCGGGGGTTTCGGATACGCAGTATTTT. Translated: CASSVMLAGVSDTQYF.

V is TRBV7-8 and J is TRBJ2-7, with TRBD2 as a possible D gene (5 bases). The CDR3 covers 14 residues. Trimming cost V 1 base and J 6 bases, with 13 bases left between them. Germline values: CDR1 SGHVS, CDR2 FQNEAQ. The CDR3 sequence: CASSLGAGVREQYV. The CDR3 bases are TGTGCCAGCAGCTTAGGTGCCGGGGTCCGCGAGCAGTACGTC.

V gene TRBV6-1 combines with J gene TRBJ1-5; D is undetermined. Germline V gene lookup returns CDR1 MNHNS and CDR2 SASEGT. CDR3 length equals 14 residues. V shed 2 bases and J shed 6 bases, with 11 bases lying between them. As DNA, the CDR3 is TGTGCCAGCAGTGAATCGGGCCGTAGTCAGCCCCAGCATTTT. Its protein is CASSESGRSQPQHF.

J is TRBJ1-2 and V is TRBV29-1; D is undetermined. The V gene's germline CDR1 is SQVTM and CDR2 ANQGSEA. Trimming left V 1 base short and J 5 bases short, with 8 bases between. The CDR3 is 12 amino acids. Here the CDR3 reads CSVEVGKYGYTF. The CDR3 DNA is TGCAGCGTTGAAGTGGGCAAATATGGCTACACCTTC.

This chain joins TRBV23-1 and TRBJ1-5; no firm D call. TRBV23-1 is an open reading frame whose function is uncertain. Trimming shortened V by 2 bases and J by 7 bases, and 24 bases separated the two germline ends. The CDR3 loop spans 18 amino acids. The CDR3 coding sequence is TGCGCCAGCAGTCAACAAATACTAGGGCGGCCCATTGGGCAGCCCCAGCATTTT. This codes for CASSQQILGRPIGQPQHF.

This clone appeared a single time. V and J are TRBV25-1 and TRBJ1-2; D call uncertain. The CDR3 contains 12 residues. V lost 3 bases, J lost 2 bases, and 4 bases lay in between. Germline values: CDR1 MGHDK, CDR2 SYGVNS. The CDR3 loop reads CASSEGNYGYTF. Written as DNA, the CDR3 is TGTGCCAGCAGTGAGGGCAACTATGGCTACACCTTC.

J is TRBJ2-7 and V is TRBV5-8; 8 positions agree with TRBD1. J was trimmed by 5 bases and V by 1 base; bases with no gene match: 17. The CDR3 consists of 18 residues. Germline V lookup: CDR1 SGHTS, CDR2 YDEGEE. CDR3 amino acids: CASSLTGGISPNRNEQYV. CDR3 DNA sequence: TGTGCCAGCAGCTTGACAGGGGGGATCTCTCCCAACCGGAACGAGCAGTACGTC.

V and J are TRBV7-8 and TRBJ1-5; no clear D. This CDR3 is built from 16 residues. Trimming removed 5 bases from V and 0 bases from J, with 14 bases in between. Germline V gives CDR1 SGHVS, CDR2 FQNEAQ. The CDR3, as DNA: TGTGCCAGCAGCGCCCGACGGCTGCATAGCAATCAGCCCCAGCATTTT. It yields the protein CASSARRLHSNQPQHF.

This rearrangement joins TRBV12-5 to TRBJ1-5, with D possibly being TRBD1 (6 bases). Germline values: CDR1 LGHNT, CDR2 FRNRAP. The CDR3 length is 16 residues. V shed 5 bases and J shed 7 bases, with 21 bases lying between them. The CDR3 DNA sequence: TGTGCTAGTGGTCCATGGGGCAGGGGAGAAGAACAGCCCCAGCATTTT. Residues: CASGPWGRGEEQPQHF.

V usage is TRBV6-5 and J usage is TRBJ1-3, with D tentatively TRBD1 (5 bases). V lost 7 bases and J lost 0, with 13 bases in between. CDR1 and CDR2 from the germline V gene are MNHEY and SVGAGI. The CDR3 has 15 residues. CDR3 bases: TGTGCCAGCAAGCGGGGGACTCACTCTGGAAACACCATATATTTT. Its protein product is CASKRGTHSGNTIYF.

This clone occurred a few times. This rearrangement joins TRBV5-1 to TRBJ1-6; TRBD1 matches at 11 bases. The V and J ends lost 4 bases and 7 bases, in that order; junction bases with no gene match: 4. CDR1 is SGHRS, CDR2 YFSETQ, per germline. This CDR3 comprises 15 residues. CDR3 DNA sequence: TGCGCCAGCAGCCTACGGACAGGGGGCAATTCACCCCTCCACTTT. Translating gives CASSLRTGGNSPLHF.

V gene TRBV4-1 combines with J gene TRBJ1-5; 9 nucleotides match TRBD1. Per the germline V gene, CDR1 is MGHRA and CDR2 is YSYEKL. V lost 1 base to trimming and J lost 4 bases; unmatched junction nucleotides: 2. There are 15 residues in the CDR3. This CDR3 is CASSQAGQGNQPQHF. The DNA of the CDR3 is TGCGCCAGCAGCCAAGCTGGACAGGGGAATCAGCCCCAGCATTTT.

The chain combines TRBV30 with TRBJ2-3; 8 nucleotides agree with TRBD2. The CDR3 is 13 amino acids. Germline V gene sequence: CDR1 GTSNPN, CDR2 SVGIG (reference sequence). V was pared by 2 bases and J by 7 bases, with 5 bases of the junction left unmatched. This chain's CDR3 is CAWSTGGTNTQYF. The CDR3, as DNA: TGTGCCTGGAGTACGGGGGGGACGAATACGCAGTATTTT.

V usage is TRBV7-9 and J usage is TRBJ2-3, with TRBD1 matching over 10 bases. CDR1 is SEHNR and CDR2 is FQNEAQ in the germline V gene (reference sequence). V lost 2 bases to trimming and J lost 4 bases; unmatched junction nucleotides: 6. The CDR3 extends over 16 amino acids. The CDR3 loop reads CASSLIGQGGPDTQYF. The CDR3 DNA follows: TGTGCCAGCAGCTTAATTGGACAGGGGGGTCCAGATACGCAGTATTTT.

The rearrangement uses TRBV11-2 and TRBJ2-1, with 10 bases aligning to TRBD2. The CDR3 runs to 17 residues. Looked up from germline, CDR1 is SGHAT and CDR2 is FQNNGV. The J segment lost 3 bases and the V segment lost 5 bases, leaving 10 bases of the junction unmatched. DNA of the CDR3: TGTGCCAGCAGCATTAGGGCTAGCGGGAGTGTCTACAATGAGCAGTTCTTC. Translated: CASSIRASGSVYNEQFF.

This chain links TRBV27 with TRBJ2-6; TRBD1 might be the D (5 bases). The CDR3 spans 14 residues. The germline gives CDR1 MNHEY, CDR2 SMNVEV (reference sequence). The V end lost 6 bases, the J end lost 1 base, and 7 bases lay between the germline ends. CDR3 amino acids: CASRQGSGANVLTF. The DNA for the CDR3 is TGTGCCAGCAGGCAGGGTTCTGGGGCCAACGTCCTGACTTTC.

CDR3 in DNA: TGTGCCAGCAGCTTCAGCAGGGAGACTAAAGCTTTCTTT. The encoded protein is CASSFSRETKAFF. The chain couples TRBV11-2 to TRBJ1-1; a weak D match, TRBD1 (5 bases). V was clipped by 3 bases and J by 9 bases, with 14 bases between them. CDR3 length: 13 amino acids. Germline lookup yields CDR1 SGHAT and CDR2 FQNNGV.